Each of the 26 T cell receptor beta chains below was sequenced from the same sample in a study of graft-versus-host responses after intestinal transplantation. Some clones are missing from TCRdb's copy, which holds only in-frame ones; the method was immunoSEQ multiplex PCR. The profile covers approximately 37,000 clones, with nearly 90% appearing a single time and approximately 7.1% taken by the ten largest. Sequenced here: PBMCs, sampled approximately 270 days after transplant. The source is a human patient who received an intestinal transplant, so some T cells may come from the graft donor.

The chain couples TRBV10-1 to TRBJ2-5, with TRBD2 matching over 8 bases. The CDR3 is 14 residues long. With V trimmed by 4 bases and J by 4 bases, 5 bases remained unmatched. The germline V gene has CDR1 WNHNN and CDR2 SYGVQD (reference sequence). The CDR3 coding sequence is TGCGCCAGCAGTGCCGCCGGGGGGGGAGAGACCCAGTACTTC. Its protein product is CASSAAGGGETQYF.

CDR3 bases: TGTGCCAGCAGCTTTAAACGGACAGGCCTCCGATACCAAGAGACCCAGTACTTC. This codes for CASSFKRTGLRYQETQYF. The J gene is TRBJ2-5, the V gene TRBV7-9; 7 nucleotides match TRBD1. Germline trimming cut 3 bases from V and 0 bases from J; bases unmatched to any gene: 13. The length of the CDR3 is 18 residues. Germline CDR1 reads SEHNR; CDR2 reads FQNEAQ (reference sequence). The full variable domain, completed using reference TRBV7-9 and TRBJ2-5, is DTGVSQNPRHKITKRGQNVTFRCDPISEHNRLYWYRQTLGQGPEFLTYFQNEAQLEKSRLLSDRFSAERPKGSFSTLEIQRTEQGDSAMYLCASSFKRTGLRYQETQYFGPGTRLLVL.

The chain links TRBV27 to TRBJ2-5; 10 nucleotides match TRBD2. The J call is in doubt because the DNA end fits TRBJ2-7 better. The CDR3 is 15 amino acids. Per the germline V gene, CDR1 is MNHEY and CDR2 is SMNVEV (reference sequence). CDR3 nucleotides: TGTGCCAGCAGTTTTGGGGCTAGCGGGGGCTACGAGCAGTACTTC. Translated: CASSFGASGGYEQYF.

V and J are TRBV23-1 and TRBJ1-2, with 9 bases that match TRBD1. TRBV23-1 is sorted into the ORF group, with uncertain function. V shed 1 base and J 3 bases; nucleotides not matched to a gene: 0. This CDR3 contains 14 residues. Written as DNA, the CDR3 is TGCGCCAGCAGTCAATGGGACAGGGACTATGGCTACACCTTC. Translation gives CASSQWDRDYGYTF.

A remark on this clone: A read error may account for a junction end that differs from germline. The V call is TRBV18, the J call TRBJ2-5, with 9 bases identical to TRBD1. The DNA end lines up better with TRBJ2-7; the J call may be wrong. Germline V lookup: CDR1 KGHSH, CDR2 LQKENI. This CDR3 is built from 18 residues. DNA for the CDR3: TGTGCCAGCTCACCATATCGTACAGGGGGCGATCTCTCCCACGAGCAGTACTTC. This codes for CASSPYRTGGDLSHEQYF.

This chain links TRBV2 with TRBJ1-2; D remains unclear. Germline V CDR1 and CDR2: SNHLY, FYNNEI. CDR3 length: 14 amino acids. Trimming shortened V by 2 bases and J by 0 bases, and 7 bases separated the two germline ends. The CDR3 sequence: CASSENTANYGYTF. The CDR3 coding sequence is TGTGCCAGCAGTGAAAACACAGCTAACTATGGCTACACCTTC. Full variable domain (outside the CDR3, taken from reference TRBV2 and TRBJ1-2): EPEVTQTPSHQVTQMGQEVILRCVPISNHLYFYWYRQILGQKVEFLVSFYNNEISEKSEIFDDQFSVERPDGSNFTLKIRSTKLEDSAMYFCASSENTANYGYTFGSGTRLTVV.

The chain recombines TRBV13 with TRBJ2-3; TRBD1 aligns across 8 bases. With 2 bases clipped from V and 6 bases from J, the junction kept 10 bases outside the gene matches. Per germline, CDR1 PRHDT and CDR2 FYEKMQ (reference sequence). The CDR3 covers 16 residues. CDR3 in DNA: TGTGCCAGCAGCTTACGCCCCTTGACAGGGGAGGATACGCAGTATTTT. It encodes CASSLRPLTGEDTQYF.

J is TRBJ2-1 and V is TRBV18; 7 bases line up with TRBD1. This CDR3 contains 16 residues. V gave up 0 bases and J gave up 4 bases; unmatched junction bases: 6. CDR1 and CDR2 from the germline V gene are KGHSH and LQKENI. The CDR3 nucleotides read TGTGCCAGCTCACCACCTTCCGGGGACAGTTACAATGAGCAGTTCTTC. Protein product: CASSPPSGDSYNEQFF.

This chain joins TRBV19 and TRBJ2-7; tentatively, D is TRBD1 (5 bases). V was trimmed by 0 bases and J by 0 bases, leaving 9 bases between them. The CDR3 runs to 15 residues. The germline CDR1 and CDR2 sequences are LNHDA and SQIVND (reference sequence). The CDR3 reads CASSIEGDSSYEQYF. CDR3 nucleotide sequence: TGTGCCAGTAGTATAGAAGGGGATAGCTCCTACGAGCAGTACTTC. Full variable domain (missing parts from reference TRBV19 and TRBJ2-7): DGGITQSPKYLFRKEGQNVTLSCEQNLNHDAMYWYRQDPGQGLRLIYYSQIVNDFQKGDIAEGYSVSREKKESFPLTVTSAQKNPTAFYLCASSIEGDSSYEQYFGPGTRLTVT.

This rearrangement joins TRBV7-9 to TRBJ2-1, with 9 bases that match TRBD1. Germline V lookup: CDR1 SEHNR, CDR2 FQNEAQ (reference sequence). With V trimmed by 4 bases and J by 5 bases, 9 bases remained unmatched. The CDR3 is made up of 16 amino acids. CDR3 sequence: CASSSRTGVKNNEQFF. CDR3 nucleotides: TGTGCCAGCAGCTCCCGGACAGGGGTGAAAAACAATGAGCAGTTCTTC.

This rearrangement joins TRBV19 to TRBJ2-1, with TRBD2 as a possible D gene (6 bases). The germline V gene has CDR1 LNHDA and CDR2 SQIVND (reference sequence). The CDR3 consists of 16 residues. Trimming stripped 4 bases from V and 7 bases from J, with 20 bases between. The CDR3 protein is CASSNYWGDGRNEQFF. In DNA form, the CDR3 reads TGTGCCAGTAGTAATTATTGGGGAGACGGGAGAAATGAGCAGTTCTTC.

The CDR3 protein is CASSRQGYTGELFF. In DNA, the CDR3 is TGTGCCAGCAGTCGACAGGGGTACACCGGGGAGCTGTTTTTT. V usage is TRBV27 and J usage is TRBJ2-2; TRBD1 aligns across 8 bases. Germline V gene lookup returns CDR1 MNHEY and CDR2 SMNVEV (reference sequence). The CDR3 runs to 14 residues. V dropped 5 bases and J dropped 3; count of bases not matched to a gene: 2.

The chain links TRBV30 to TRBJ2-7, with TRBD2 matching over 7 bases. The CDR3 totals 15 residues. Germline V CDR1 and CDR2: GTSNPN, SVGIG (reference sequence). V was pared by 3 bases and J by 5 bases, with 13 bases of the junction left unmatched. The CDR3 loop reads CAWSAGLLGQNEQYF. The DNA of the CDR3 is TGTGCCTGGAGCGCGGGACTACTGGGGCAGAACGAGCAGTACTTC. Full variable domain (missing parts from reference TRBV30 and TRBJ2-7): SQTIHQWPATLVQPVGSPLSLECTVEGTSNPNLYWYRQAAGRGLQLLFYSVGIGQISSEVPQNLSASRPQDRQFILSSKKLLLSDSGFYLCAWSAGLLGQNEQYFGPGTRLTVT.

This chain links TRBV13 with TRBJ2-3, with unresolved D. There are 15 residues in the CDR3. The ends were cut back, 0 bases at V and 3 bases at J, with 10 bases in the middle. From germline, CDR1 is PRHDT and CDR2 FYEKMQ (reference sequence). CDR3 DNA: TGTGCCAGCAGCTTAGGGGGAACTGGAACAGATACGCAGTATTTT. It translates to CASSLGGTGTDTQYF. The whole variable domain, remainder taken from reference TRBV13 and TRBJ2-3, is AAGVIQSPRHLIKEKRETATLKCYPIPRHDTVYWYQQGPGQDPQFLISFYEKMQSDKGSIPDRFSAQQFSDYHSELNMSSLELGDSALYFCASSLGGTGTDTQYFGPGTRLTVL.

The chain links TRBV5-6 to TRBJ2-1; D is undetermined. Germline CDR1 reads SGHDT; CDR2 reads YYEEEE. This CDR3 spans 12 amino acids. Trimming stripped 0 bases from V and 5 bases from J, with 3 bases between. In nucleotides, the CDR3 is TGTGCCAGCAGCTTGGCGAACAATGAGCAGTTCTTC. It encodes CASSLANNEQFF. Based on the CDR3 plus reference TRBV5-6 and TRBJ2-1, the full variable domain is DAGVTQSPTHLIKTRGQQVTLRCSPKSGHDTVSWYQQALGQGPQFIFQYYEEEERQRGNFPDRFSGHQFPNYSSELNVNALLLGDSALYLCASSLANNEQFFGPGTRLTVL.

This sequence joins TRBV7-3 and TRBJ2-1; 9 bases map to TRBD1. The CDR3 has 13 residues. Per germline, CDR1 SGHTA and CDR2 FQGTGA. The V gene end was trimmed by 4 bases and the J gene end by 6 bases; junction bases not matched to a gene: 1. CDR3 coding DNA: TGTGCCAGCAGCTCGACAGGGGGCAATGAGCAGTTCTTC. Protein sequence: CASSSTGGNEQFF.

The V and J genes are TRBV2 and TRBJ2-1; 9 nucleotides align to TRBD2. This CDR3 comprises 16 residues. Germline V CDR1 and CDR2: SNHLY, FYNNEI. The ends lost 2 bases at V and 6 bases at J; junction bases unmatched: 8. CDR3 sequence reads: CASSEIGQRGVNEQFF. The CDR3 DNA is TGTGCCAGCAGTGAAATAGGCCAGCGGGGGGTCAATGAGCAGTTCTTC.

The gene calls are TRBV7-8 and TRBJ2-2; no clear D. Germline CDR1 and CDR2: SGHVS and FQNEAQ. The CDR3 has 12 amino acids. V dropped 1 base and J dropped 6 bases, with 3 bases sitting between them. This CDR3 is CASSLGPGELFF. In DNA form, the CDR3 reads TGTGCCAGCAGCTTAGGGCCCGGGGAGCTGTTTTTT.

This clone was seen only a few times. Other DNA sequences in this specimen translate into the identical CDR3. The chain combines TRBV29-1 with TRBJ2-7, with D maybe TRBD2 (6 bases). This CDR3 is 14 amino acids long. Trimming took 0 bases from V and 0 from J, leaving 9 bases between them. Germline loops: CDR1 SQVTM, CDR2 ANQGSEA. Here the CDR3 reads CSVEDGGSSYEQYF. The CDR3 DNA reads TGCAGCGTTGAAGATGGGGGGAGCTCCTACGAGCAGTACTTC.

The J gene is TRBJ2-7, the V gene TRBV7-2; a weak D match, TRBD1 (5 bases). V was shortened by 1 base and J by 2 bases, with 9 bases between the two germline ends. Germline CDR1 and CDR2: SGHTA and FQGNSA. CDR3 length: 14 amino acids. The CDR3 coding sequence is TGTGCCAGCAGCTTAGTTCAGGGTACCTACGAGCAGTACTTC. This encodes CASSLVQGTYEQYF.

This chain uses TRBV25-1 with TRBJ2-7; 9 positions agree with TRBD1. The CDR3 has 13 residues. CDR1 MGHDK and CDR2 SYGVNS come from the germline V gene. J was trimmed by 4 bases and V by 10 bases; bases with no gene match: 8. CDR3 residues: CATGRGQGYEQYF. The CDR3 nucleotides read TGTGCCACCGGTAGGGGACAGGGTTACGAGCAGTACTTC.

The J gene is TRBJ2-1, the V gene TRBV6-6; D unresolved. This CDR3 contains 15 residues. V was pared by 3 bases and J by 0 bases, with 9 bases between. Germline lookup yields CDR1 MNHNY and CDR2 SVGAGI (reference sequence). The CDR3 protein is CASSYLGGSYNEQFF. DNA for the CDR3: TGTGCCAGCAGTTATCTAGGCGGCTCCTACAATGAGCAGTTCTTC.

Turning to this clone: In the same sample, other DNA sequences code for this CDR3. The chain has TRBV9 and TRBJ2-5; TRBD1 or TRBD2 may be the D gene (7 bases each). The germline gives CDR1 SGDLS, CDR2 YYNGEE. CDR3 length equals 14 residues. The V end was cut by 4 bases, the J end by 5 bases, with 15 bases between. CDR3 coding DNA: TGTGCCAGCAGCCCCCAGGGGGGGACGGAGACCCAGTACTTC. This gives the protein CASSPQGGTETQYF. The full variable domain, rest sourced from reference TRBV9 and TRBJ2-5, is DSGVTQTPKHLITATGQRVTLRCSPRSGDLSVYWYQQSLDQGLQFLIQYYNGEERAKGNILERFSAQQFPDLHSELNLSSLELGDSALYFCASSPQGGTETQYFGPGTRLLVL.

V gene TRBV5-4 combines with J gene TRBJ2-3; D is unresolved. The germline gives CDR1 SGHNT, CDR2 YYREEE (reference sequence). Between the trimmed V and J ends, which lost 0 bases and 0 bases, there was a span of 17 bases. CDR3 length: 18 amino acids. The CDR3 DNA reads TGTGCCAGCAGCTTGGTTTGGGCACAATCTTCTAGCACAGATACGCAGTATTTT. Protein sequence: CASSLVWAQSSSTDTQYF.

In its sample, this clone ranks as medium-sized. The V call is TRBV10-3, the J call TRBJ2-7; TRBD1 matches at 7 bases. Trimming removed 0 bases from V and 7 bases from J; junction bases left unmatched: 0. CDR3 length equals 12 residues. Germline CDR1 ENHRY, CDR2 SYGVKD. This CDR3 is CAISESGQEQYF. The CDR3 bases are TGTGCCATCAGTGAGTCGGGACAGGAGCAGTACTTC.

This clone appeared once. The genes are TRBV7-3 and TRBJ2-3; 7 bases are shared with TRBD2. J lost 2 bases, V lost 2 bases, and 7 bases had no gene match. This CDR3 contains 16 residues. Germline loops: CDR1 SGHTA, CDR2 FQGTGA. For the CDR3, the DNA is TGTGCCAGCAGCTTAGGCGGGAGCGGGGTCACAGATACGCAGTATTTT. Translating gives CASSLGGSGVTDTQYF.